This TCR beta chain stems from a study of shared clonotypes between healthy human individuals (TCRdb year 2020). For the study in its entirety: A couple of women and a few men aged 18 to 49 years were included in the cohort. The study deeply sequenced blood TCR repertoires of five healthy adults to estimate repertoire size and the extent of clonotype sharing between individuals. To increase sequencing depth and limit assay-specific biases, different laboratories used diverse techniques to prepare libraries and sequence TCR repertoires. Each donor's leukapheresis produced roughly between roughly 0.85 and 10 billion PBMCs. For each donor, CD4 naive and CD4 memory were each run on three plates, CD8 naive on two plates, and CD8 memory on one plate. Beyond this particular receptor, the publication reports: Higher generation probabilities were observed for clonotypes shared by all four sorted-subset donors than for non-shared clonotypes. When a handful of donors were compared, the shared fraction of clonotypes was around 5.1% for naive CD4, approximately 3.3% for naive CD8, 2.3% for memory CD4, and about 0.36% for memory CD8. Rarefaction of sorted-subset datasets indicated incomplete sequencing despite the large sequencing depth. Pairwise subsampling indicated that sequencing depth was expected to affect the degree of clonotype sharing among donors. Because the study included a small number of donors, the genetic and exposure-history diversity represented was limited. Sampling was restricted to blood, and TCR repertoires in tissue are likely to differ from TCR repertoires in blood. Larger estimated clonotype richness was generally found for naive subsets than for memory subsets.

V loses 3 bases, J loses 5 bases, and the germline ends lie 5 bases apart. As encoded in the germline V gene, CDR1 is SGHTA while CDR2 is FQGNSA. Its CDR3 holds 12 amino acids, cysteine through phenylalanine. The CDR3 DNA has 36 bases and is translated from base 1. Using the deep immunoSEQ assay, multiplex PCR amplified TCR CDR3 regions from genomic DNA. For each cell subset, the extracted genomic DNA was distributed evenly across all wells of several immunoSEQ 96-well plates, and each plate served as one replicate. Each replicate PCR for sorted subsets received 200 ng genomic DNA, equal to around 32,000 T cell genomes. The purified libraries were quantified using a Qubit 3.0 fluorometer, sized with a Bioanalyzer 2100, and then quantified again using the KAPA Library Quantification kit. Every immunoSEQ 96-well plate was sequenced on a dedicated single-read 150-cycle Illumina NextSeq 550 flow cell. Regarding the original processing steps: Because the immunoSEQ output included only junctional sequences and no quality scores, the filtering could not be the same as the filtering used for full-length reads. To assign V/J genes and CDR3, sequences were annotated against IMGT germline references using PyIR, a Python wrapper for IgBLAST v1.9. Reads were filtered out if the reads had weak V/J assignments (E-value above 1e-6), no CDR3, stop codons, out-of-frame junctions, or ambiguous translated residues. V3J clonotypes were defined by identical inferred V gene, J gene, and CDR3 amino acid sequence. To compute the percentage overlap between repertoires, the number of shared unique clonotypes was divided by the size of the smaller repertoire. Richness of each repertoire was evaluated using RTK rarefaction, the Chao1 estimator, and Recon v2.1 estimates of unobserved clonotypes. Generation probabilities were computed with OLGA for all TCRbeta clonotypes obtained by the gDNA method from four donors. TCRdb mirrors the immuneACCESS table, restricted to in-frame sequences. Some clones are absent from its copies; in checked studies, under half trace to an unresolved V gene, and the reason for the others is unknown. V, J and clone size are those of that table, while D and trimming were read from the DNA. For this sample the table gives roughly 2.6 million clones, of which 85% to 95% were detected only once. Over 0.12% of the sample is taken by the ten largest.

Healthy HIV-negative adults with no recently reported acute infections or vaccinations were included as donors. Every donor was a Caucasian adult living in Nashville, Tennessee, USA. Magnetic negative selection was used to enrich CD4+ T cells, after which naive cells were positively selected on CD45RA and the negative fraction became the memory subset. After blood collection by leukapheresis, PBMCs were isolated using Ficoll-Histopaque density gradient centrifugation and then cryopreserved in the vapor phase of liquid nitrogen. Purity and quantity of every magnetically sorted T cell population were checked by analytical flow cytometry. Each sorted fraction had its genomic DNA isolated and then quantified by UV absorbance on a Nanodrop 2000c. On this clone itself: This clone's antigen is unknown. No base quality information exists; no much larger clone differs at one position.

The source material was naive CD4+ T cells sorted from blood. Read against the paper, the sample's cell subset or site label means: CD45RA+ positively selected. This sequence uses TRBV7-2 and TRBJ2-4, with the D gene not clear enough to name. The source is a man aged 18 to 30 in good health. CDR3 reads: CASSFSENIQYF. DNA sequence: TGTGCCAGCAGCTTCTCAGAAAACATTCAGTACTTC.